The 10 T cell receptor beta chains reported below all come from one sample, sequenced in a study of blood T cell repertoires in COVID-19. TCRdb keeps only in-frame clones here, not all; method: immunoSEQ multiplex PCR. The profile shows 85,000 to 110,000 clones, 84% of them singletons. The sequenced material came from peripheral blood. These receptors came from a human donor in a cohort sampled during active or convalescent COVID-19.

Of note for this clone: The same CDR3 also results from other DNA sequences found in this sample. The chain recombines TRBV27 with TRBJ2-3; TRBD1 is a possible D gene (7 bases). V lost 3 bases and J 0 bases, leaving 28 bases between the germline ends. Germline V gene data show CDR1 as MNHEY and CDR2 as SMNVEV (reference sequence). The CDR3 totals 21 residues. The CDR3 DNA reads TGTGCCAGCAGTTTCCCGGACAGGATCGGGTGGGGGGCCCGGAGCACAGATACGCAGTATTTT. Its translation is CASSFPDRIGWGARSTDTQYF.

V gene TRBV7-9 combines with J gene TRBJ2-1; 7 nucleotides agree with TRBD1. V dropped 7 bases and J dropped 4; count of bases not matched to a gene: 4. The CDR3 loop spans 13 amino acids. Germline CDR1 and CDR2: SEHNR and FQNEAQ (reference sequence). CDR3 sequence: CASNRDRYNEQFF. As DNA, the CDR3 is TGTGCCAGCAACCGGGACAGATACAATGAGCAGTTCTTC.

This chain connects TRBV24-1 to TRBJ2-5, with D possibly matching TRBD2 (5 bases). CDR1 and CDR2 from the germline V gene are KGHDR and SFDVKD. The CDR3 consists of 13 residues. V gave up 2 bases and J gave up 3 bases, with 6 bases separating them. The CDR3 nucleotides are TGTGCCACCAGTGATTCGGGGAAAGAGACCCAGTACTTC. It yields the protein CATSDSGKETQYF.

This clone was observed a single time. This chain uses TRBV11-2 with TRBJ2-3; 8 positions agree with TRBD2. Germline V gene sequence: CDR1 SGHAT, CDR2 FQNNGV. The CDR3 sequence is 14 residues long. Unmatched junction bases numbered 2, after V lost 5 bases and J lost 1 base. CDR3 DNA: TGTGCCAGCAGCCTCGGGAGGGGCACAGATACGCAGTATTTT. It specifies CASSLGRGTDTQYF.

This chain connects TRBV19 to TRBJ1-5; D is unresolved. Germline loops: CDR1 LNHDA, CDR2 SQIVND (reference sequence). V was cut by 3 bases and J by 6 bases, with 12 bases left in between. The CDR3 is made up of 14 amino acids. The chain's CDR3 is CASSIPGSLQPQHF. The CDR3 coding sequence is TGTGCCAGTAGTATCCCAGGTAGTCTTCAGCCCCAGCATTTT.

This clone was seen a few times. The V call is TRBV7-9, the J call TRBJ1-2, with D perhaps matching TRBD1 (5 bases). The CDR3 is 13 residues long. Per germline, CDR1 SEHNR and CDR2 FQNEAQ (reference sequence). Trimming took 4 bases from V and 4 from J, leaving 10 bases between them. The CDR3 loop reads CASSSGGLYGYTF. CDR3 sequence (DNA): TGTGCCAGCAGCTCCGGGGGACTCTATGGCTACACCTTC.

The chain carries TRBV9 and TRBJ1-2; D might be TRBD1 (6 bases). Germline V gene lookup returns CDR1 SGDLS and CDR2 YYNGEE. The germline V and J ends were trimmed by 3 bases and 4 bases, with 25 bases remaining between them. The length of the CDR3 is 18 residues. CDR3 sequence reads: CASSGTGTPGTPIYGYTF. In nucleotides, the CDR3 is TGTGCCAGCAGCGGAACCGGGACACCCGGAACGCCAATCTATGGCTACACCTTC.

CDR3 loop: CASSPDGDSRAPQHF. The CDR3 DNA follows: TGTGCCAGCAGCCCAGATGGCGACAGTAGGGCGCCCCAGCATTTT. The chain is built from TRBV7-2 and TRBJ1-5; TRBD1 is a possible D gene (5 bases). The CDR3 has 15 amino acids. Per the germline V gene, CDR1 is SGHTA and CDR2 is FQGNSA. Trimming took 5 bases from V and 9 from J, leaving 20 bases between them.

V is TRBV5-5 and J is TRBJ1-1, with 7 bases identical to TRBD1. V lost 1 base, J lost 2 bases, and 5 bases stayed unmatched. This CDR3 comprises 15 residues. Germline-derived CDR1 and CDR2 are SGHKS and YYEKEE (reference sequence). In DNA form, the CDR3 reads TGTGCCAGCAGCTTGATGGGACAGCTAAACACTGAAGCTTTCTTT. The encoded protein is CASSLMGQLNTEAFF.

The chain joins TRBV4-1 to TRBJ2-5, with 10 bases that match TRBD2. Trimming cost V 4 bases and J 5 bases; bases outside gene matches: 13. Per germline, CDR1 MGHRA and CDR2 YSYEKL. The CDR3 covers 17 residues. CDR3 nucleotide sequence: TGCGCCAGCAGCCGCCAACCGGGACTAGCGTGGCGGGAGACCCAGTACTTC. Residues: CASSRQPGLAWRETQYF.